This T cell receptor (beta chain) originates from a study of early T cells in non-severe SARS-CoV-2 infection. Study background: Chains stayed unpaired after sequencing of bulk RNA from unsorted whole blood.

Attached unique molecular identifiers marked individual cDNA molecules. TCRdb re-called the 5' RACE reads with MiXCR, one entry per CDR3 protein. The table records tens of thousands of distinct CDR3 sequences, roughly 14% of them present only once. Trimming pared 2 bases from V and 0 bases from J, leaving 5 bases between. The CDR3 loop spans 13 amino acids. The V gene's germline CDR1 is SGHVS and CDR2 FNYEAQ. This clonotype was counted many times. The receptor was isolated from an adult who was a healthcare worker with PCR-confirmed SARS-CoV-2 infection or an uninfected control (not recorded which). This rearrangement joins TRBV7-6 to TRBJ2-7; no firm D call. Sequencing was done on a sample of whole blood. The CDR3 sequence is CASSLTFSYEQYF. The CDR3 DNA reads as TGTGCCAGCAGCTTAACTTTCTCCTACGAGCAGTACTTC.